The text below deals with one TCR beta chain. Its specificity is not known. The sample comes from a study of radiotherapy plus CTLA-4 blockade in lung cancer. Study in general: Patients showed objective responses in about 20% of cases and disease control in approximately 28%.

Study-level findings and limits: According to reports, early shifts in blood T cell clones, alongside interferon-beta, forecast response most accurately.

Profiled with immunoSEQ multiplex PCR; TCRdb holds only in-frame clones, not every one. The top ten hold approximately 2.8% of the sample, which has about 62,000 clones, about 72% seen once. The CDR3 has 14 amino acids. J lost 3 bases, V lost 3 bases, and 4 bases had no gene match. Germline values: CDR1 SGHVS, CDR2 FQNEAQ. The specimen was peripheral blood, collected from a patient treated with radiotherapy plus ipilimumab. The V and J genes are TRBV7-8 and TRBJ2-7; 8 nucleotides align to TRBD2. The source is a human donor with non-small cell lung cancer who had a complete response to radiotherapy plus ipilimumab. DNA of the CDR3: TGTGCCAGCAGCTTTCAACGGGGGGGCTACGAGCAGTACTTC. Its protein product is CASSFQRGGYEQYF.